This is a list of T cell receptor beta chains from one sample in a study of blood T cell repertoires in COVID-19. Generated by immunoSEQ multiplex PCR, the TCRdb table keeps only in-frame clones and is missing some. The sample carries approximately 460,000 clones, about 88% recorded once. Sample: peripheral blood. The receptor source for this set is a young man with COVID-19, enrolled during active disease. The CDR3 runs from the conserved cysteine through the conserved F or W.

>TRBJ1-6|TRBV10-2
CASSDRGVSSPLHF
>TRBJ1-1|TRBV11-2
CASSLGDRGYLTEAFF
>TRBJ2-7|TRBV27
CASSLKPPQGRVSSYEQYF
>TRBJ1-5|TRBV10-2
CASSKQGVGNQPQHF
>TRBJ1-1|TRBV4-1
CASSQVLLSTEAFF
>TRBJ2-5|TRBV4-2
CASSQAPSDTQETQYF
>TRBJ2-2|TRBV11-3
CASSPTGPRDTGELFF
>TRBJ2-7|TRBV12-5
CASGYGYEQYF
>TRBJ1-1|TRBV5-1
CASSSLDRGRVGTEAFF
>TRBJ2-7|TRBV30
CAWTRLAGTYEQYF
>TRBJ2-7|TRBV4-1
CASSQGGLPPYEQYF
>TRBJ2-7|TRBV2
CASSLRGRGVSGATYEQYF
>TRBJ1-6|TRBV7-9
CASSTTGYENSPLHF
>TRBJ2-7|TRBV5-4
CASSPVSGGSYEQYF
>TRBJ1-2|TRBV24-1
CATSSRQDGYTF
>TRBJ2-5|TRBV12-3/TRBV12-4
CASSRGSETQYF
>TRBJ1-3|TRBV7-9
CASSSDRAGNTIYF